This entry lists 32 T cell receptor beta chains sequenced from one sample in a study of cytomegalovirus exposure and HLA in healthy donors. The study ran its PCR with 60 Vbeta and 13 Jbeta primers. Repertoires were generated with immunoSEQ multiplex PCR, while TCRdb's copy carries only in-frame clones and drops some. This sample contains roughly 70,000 clones. The sample comprised PBMCs. The receptors here all came from a man aged 35 to 55 in good health and CMV-seronegative.

V gene TRBV19 combines with J gene TRBJ2-7; 11 bases map to TRBD1. CDR1 LNHDA and CDR2 SQIVND come from the germline V gene (reference sequence). This CDR3 has 15 amino acids. With V trimmed by 3 bases and J by 5 bases, 6 bases remained unmatched. Written as DNA, the CDR3 is TGTGCCAGTAGTATCACCGGGACAGGGGGTAACGAGCAGTACTTC. Translated: CASSITGTGGNEQYF.

V usage is TRBV9 and J usage is TRBJ2-1; D unclear. The CDR3 covers 13 residues. Trimming cost V 4 bases and J 2 bases, with 7 bases left between them. Germline loops: CDR1 SGDLS, CDR2 YYNGEE. CDR3 bases: TGTGCCAGCAGCCCCCCCACCTACAATGAGCAGTTCTTC. The encoded protein is CASSPPTYNEQFF.

Remarks on this clone: The junction departs from germline at one end; a sequencing error may be responsible. The chain employs TRBV7-9 and TRBJ2-7, with D perhaps TRBD1 (5 bases). The CDR3 consists of 14 residues. Germline-derived CDR1 and CDR2 are SEHNR and FQNEAQ (reference sequence). CDR3 amino acids: CASSLVQGSHEQYF. CDR3 nucleotides: TGTGCCAGCAGCTTAGTGCAGGGCTCCCACGAGCAGTACTTC.

This chain joins TRBV6-5 and TRBJ1-3; D is uncertain. There are 16 residues in the CDR3. Deletions cut 2 bases from V and 0 bases from J, with 11 bases between. Germline V gene data show CDR1 as MNHEY and CDR2 as SVGAGI. The CDR3 loop is CASSYGPSPSGNTIYF. The CDR3 DNA sequence: TGTGCCAGCAGTTACGGGCCTTCTCCCTCTGGAAACACCATATATTTT.

The rearrangement links TRBV18 to TRBJ1-1, with D hard to call. This CDR3 contains 13 residues. The germline V and J ends were trimmed by 3 bases and 0 bases, with 5 bases remaining between them. The germline CDR1 and CDR2 sequences are KGHSH and LQKENI. The CDR3 is CASSPALNTEAFF. In DNA, the CDR3 is TGTGCCAGCTCACCTGCGCTGAACACTGAAGCTTTCTTT.

The chain combines TRBV30 with TRBJ1-6, with D perhaps matching TRBD1 (5 bases). CDR1 is GTSNPN and CDR2 is SVGIG in the germline V gene (reference sequence). The CDR3 contains 13 residues. Trimming cost V 6 bases and J 6 bases, with 12 bases left between them. CDR3 protein: CACKTGGNSPLHF. As DNA, the CDR3 is TGTGCCTGCAAGACGGGGGGTAATTCACCCCTCCACTTT.

The chain has TRBV5-6 and TRBJ2-4, with 7 positions matching TRBD1. The CDR3 loop spans 15 amino acids. Trimming cost V 4 bases and J 9 bases; bases outside gene matches: 13. The germline V gene has CDR1 SGHDT and CDR2 YYEEEE. The CDR3 region has the DNA TGTGCCAGCAGCCTTTCGACAGGGTATCGTACCATTCAGTACTTC. Encoded protein: CASSLSTGYRTIQYF.

The chain carries TRBV30 and TRBJ1-5, with D maybe TRBD1 (6 bases). The CDR3 covers 13 residues. Germline CDR1 reads GTSNPN; CDR2 reads SVGIG (reference sequence). With 1 base removed from V and 5 bases from J, the gap between germline ends came to 9 bases. CDR3 loop: CAWSGQVDQPQHF. The CDR3 region has the DNA TGTGCCTGGAGTGGACAGGTCGATCAGCCCCAGCATTTT. The full variable domain, with the rest looked up from reference TRBV30 and TRBJ1-5, is SQTIHQWPATLVQPVGSPLSLECTVEGTSNPNLYWYRQAAGRGLQLLFYSVGIGQISSEVPQNLSASRPQDRQFILSSKKLLLSDSGFYLCAWSGQVDQPQHFGDGTRLSIL.

The chain uses TRBV6-5 and TRBJ2-7; 7 nucleotides line up with TRBD1. The V gene end was trimmed by 0 bases and the J gene end by 6 bases; junction bases not matched to a gene: 5. CDR3 length equals 14 residues. Looked up from germline, CDR1 is MNHEY and CDR2 is SVGAGI. DNA of the CDR3: TGTGCCAGCAGTTACTCTGACAGGGCTCTCGAGCAGTACTTC. Its protein is CASSYSDRALEQYF.

CDR3 in amino acids: CSVDGAGKNIQYF. The CDR3 nucleotides are TGCAGCGTTGACGGAGCGGGGAAAAACATTCAGTACTTC. V and J are TRBV29-1 and TRBJ2-4; TRBD2 matches 7 bases. This CDR3 contains 13 residues. Germline V gives CDR1 SQVTM, CDR2 ANQGSEA. V dropped 3 bases and J dropped 4; count of bases not matched to a gene: 3.

The V and J genes are TRBV19 and TRBJ1-1, with D unclear. Germline CDR1 reads LNHDA; CDR2 reads SQIVND (reference sequence). Between the trimmed V and J ends, which lost 0 bases and 4 bases, there was a span of 9 bases. The CDR3 loop spans 14 amino acids. CDR3 coding DNA: TGTGCCAGTAGTATAGAGAACAGAGTCACTGAAGCTTTCTTT. Amino acid sequence: CASSIENRVTEAFF.

The chain employs TRBV2 and TRBJ1-1; D gene ambiguous. CDR1 SNHLY and CDR2 FYNNEI come from the germline V gene. The CDR3 totals 12 residues. The V and J ends lost 3 bases and 4 bases respectively, with 6 bases between them. DNA for the CDR3: TGTGCCAGCAGTGACGTCCCCACTGAAGCTTTCTTT. This translates into CASSDVPTEAFF.

The J gene is TRBJ1-2, the V gene TRBV29-1; D uncertain. V dropped 7 bases and J dropped 6 bases, with 12 bases sitting between them. The germline CDR1 and CDR2 sequences are SQVTM and ANQGSEA. The CDR3 runs 11 residues. The CDR3 DNA reads as TGCAGCGCGGGGAGGGTGGATGGCTACACCTTC. Translating it yields CSAGRVDGYTF.

The V call is TRBV9, the J call TRBJ1-6, with D uncertain. The germline gives CDR1 SGDLS, CDR2 YYNGEE. V dropped 0 bases and J dropped 10 bases, with 20 bases sitting between them. This CDR3 region has 17 residues. CDR3 in amino acids: CASSVAHGVGEESPLHF. DNA of the CDR3: TGTGCCAGCAGCGTAGCTCATGGGGTCGGGGAGGAATCACCCCTCCACTTT.

V gene TRBV9 combines with J gene TRBJ1-1, with 12 positions matching TRBD1. Trimming at V came to 4 bases and at J to 8 bases, leaving 3 bases not matched to a gene. The germline V gene encodes CDR1 SGDLS and CDR2 YYNGEE. The CDR3 is made up of 13 amino acids. The CDR3 reads CASSLGQGAEAFF. The CDR3, as DNA: TGTGCCAGCAGCTTGGGACAGGGGGCGGAAGCTTTCTTT.

The CDR3 loop reads CASSLTSGTFAYNEQFF. CDR3 nucleotides: TGTGCCAGCAGCTTAACTTCCGGGACATTTGCCTACAATGAGCAGTTCTTC. J is TRBJ2-1 and V is TRBV7-3, with D possibly TRBD1 on 6 matching bases. CDR1 is SGHTA and CDR2 is FQGTGA in the germline V gene. The CDR3 spans 17 residues. Between the trimmed V and J ends, which lost 0 bases and 2 bases, there was a span of 14 bases.

The gene calls are TRBV9 and TRBJ2-3; 8 positions match TRBD2. The CDR3 sequence is 14 residues long. With V trimmed by 2 bases and J by 6 bases, 5 bases remained unmatched. Germline lookup yields CDR1 SGDLS and CDR2 YYNGEE. As DNA, the CDR3 is TGTGCCAGCAGCGTCGGGGGGGGTTGGGATACGCAGTATTTT. This encodes CASSVGGGWDTQYF.

This chain connects TRBV27 to TRBJ1-1, with TRBD1 matching 7 bases. The V gene end was trimmed by 2 bases and the J gene end by 5 bases; junction bases not matched to a gene: 14. Germline V lookup: CDR1 MNHEY, CDR2 SMNVEV (reference sequence). The CDR3 runs 17 residues. The CDR3 DNA sequence: TGTGCCAGCAGTTTACGACGTGGAGGGGGCGGAGGGACTGAAGCTTTCTTT. Its translation is CASSLRRGGGGGTEAFF.

V is TRBV30 and J is TRBJ1-3; D is possibly TRBD1 (5 bases). Germline CDR1 reads GTSNPN; CDR2 reads SVGIG (reference sequence). V shed 4 bases and J shed 0 bases, with 10 bases lying between them. This CDR3 has 14 residues. CDR3 bases: TGTGCCTGGAAAGTGGACAACTCTGGAAACACCATATATTTT. As protein: CAWKVDNSGNTIYF. Supplemented by reference TRBV30 and TRBJ1-3, the full variable domain reads SQTIHQWPATLVQPVGSPLSLECTVEGTSNPNLYWYRQAAGRGLQLLFYSVGIGQISSEVPQNLSASRPQDRQFILSSKKLLLSDSGFYLCAWKVDNSGNTIYFGEGSWLTVV.

V and J are TRBV18 and TRBJ2-7; tentative D call: TRBD1 (5 bases). V gave up 6 bases and J gave up 4 bases, with 13 bases separating them. Germline values: CDR1 KGHSH, CDR2 LQKENI. There are 13 residues in the CDR3. As DNA, the CDR3 is TGTGCCAGCTCTGCAGGGTGGGATTACGAGCAGTACTTC. Its translation is CASSAGWDYEQYF. Complete variable domain (other parts from reference TRBV18 and TRBJ2-7): NAGVMQNPRHLVRRRGQEARLRCSPMKGHSHVYWYRQLPEEGLKFMVYLQKENIIDESGMPKERFSAEFPKEGPSILRIQQVVRGDSAAYFCASSAGWDYEQYFGPGTRLTVT.

The chain combines TRBV29-1 with TRBJ1-4, with D perhaps TRBD1 (6 bases). The CDR3 is 15 residues long. Looked up from germline, CDR1 is SQVTM and CDR2 is ANQGSEA. With 4 bases removed from V and 1 base from J, the gap between germline ends came to 13 bases. Written as DNA, the CDR3 is TGCAGCGTTGGGACAGCATCCGGAACTAATGAAAAACTGTTTTTT. Its protein is CSVGTASGTNEKLFF.

V is TRBV15 and J is TRBJ1-1, with D perhaps matching TRBD1 (6 bases). The CDR3 loop spans 15 amino acids. Trimming took off 1 base at V and 4 bases at J, with 13 bases between the two ends. Germline loops: CDR1 LNHNV, CDR2 YYDKDF (reference sequence). The CDR3 protein is CATSRVLWDITEAFF. Written as DNA, the CDR3 is TGTGCCACCAGCAGAGTCCTGTGGGACATCACTGAAGCTTTCTTT.

The V gene is TRBV5-1, the J gene TRBJ2-1, with TRBD1 identical over 7 bases. The V gene end was trimmed by 1 base and the J gene end by 5 bases; junction bases not matched to a gene: 6. There are 15 residues in the CDR3. The germline CDR1 and CDR2 sequences are SGHRS and YFSETQ. The CDR3 reads CASSLQGTDDNEQFF. Written as DNA, the CDR3 is TGCGCCAGCAGCTTGCAAGGGACAGACGACAATGAGCAGTTCTTC.

The chain has TRBV11-2 and TRBJ2-3; 8 positions match TRBD2. This CDR3 is 16 amino acids long. J gave up 2 bases and V 1 base, and 5 bases lay outside the gene matches. The germline gives CDR1 SGHAT, CDR2 FQNNGV. DNA for the CDR3: TGTGCCAGCAGCTTAGGACGGCGGGGGGTCACAGATACGCAGTATTTT. Its protein is CASSLGRRGVTDTQYF.

Turning to this clone: The sample holds other DNA sequences that translate to the same CDR3. V and J are TRBV19 and TRBJ1-5, with D tentatively TRBD1 (6 bases). The CDR3 loop spans 14 amino acids. V dropped 3 bases and J dropped 7 bases, with 13 bases sitting between them. CDR1 is LNHDA and CDR2 is SQIVND in the germline V gene (reference sequence). Here the CDR3 reads CASSMGALGQPQHF. The CDR3 DNA follows: TGTGCCAGTAGTATGGGGGCCTTGGGGCAGCCCCAGCATTTT.

V gene TRBV25-1 combines with J gene TRBJ2-5; 8 bases are a match to TRBD1. The J segment lost 2 bases and the V segment lost 5 bases, leaving 10 bases of the junction unmatched. CDR1 MGHDK and CDR2 SYGVNS come from the germline V gene. The CDR3 spans 16 residues. The CDR3 nucleotides are TGTGCCAGCAGTATCCTTGGGACAGGAGGGCAAGAGACCCAGTACTTC. Translating gives CASSILGTGGQETQYF.

V and J are TRBV5-8 and TRBJ2-7; D gene uncertain. Trimming pared 5 bases from V and 0 bases from J, leaving 3 bases between. CDR1 and CDR2 from the germline V gene are SGHTS and YDEGEE. The CDR3 is 11 residues long. The CDR3 coding sequence is TGTGCCAGCAGACTCTCCTACGAGCAGTACTTC. Translated, it gives CASRLSYEQYF.

The chain uses TRBV4-1 and TRBJ2-5; TRBD2 matches 7 bases. This CDR3 region has 16 residues. The J segment lost 5 bases and the V segment lost 3 bases, leaving 12 bases of the junction unmatched. CDR1 is MGHRA and CDR2 is YSYEKL in the germline V gene. In DNA form, the CDR3 reads TGCGCCAGCAGCCAGGCCGGGGGAGGGCTGGGGGAGACCCAGTACTTC. It codes for CASSQAGGGLGETQYF.

The chain couples TRBV5-1 to TRBJ2-3, with D uncertain. Germline values: CDR1 SGHRS, CDR2 YFSETQ. CDR3 size: 15 residues. V gave up 0 bases and J gave up 2 bases, with 10 bases separating them. The CDR3, as DNA: TGCGCCAGCAGCTTGGTGGCAGGTTACACAGATACGCAGTATTTT. As protein: CASSLVAGYTDTQYF.

V is TRBV4-2 and J is TRBJ2-1; D remains ambiguous. The CDR3 extends over 15 amino acids. Germline V gene sequence: CDR1 LGHNA, CDR2 YNFKEQ. Between the trimmed V and J ends, which lost 1 base and 5 bases, there was a span of 12 bases. The CDR3, as DNA: TGTGCCAGCAGCCAAGTTGTGGGCCGCGACAATGAGCAGTTCTTC. Its protein product is CASSQVVGRDNEQFF.

The CDR3 nucleotides read TGTGCCAGCAGCTTGGGGGTTGGAGCAATTCGAGCCCTCCACTTT. Translation gives CASSLGVGAIRALHF. The gene calls are TRBV5-6 and TRBJ1-6, with D unclear. Trimming took off 0 bases at V and 14 bases at J, with 18 bases between the two ends. The CDR3 is made up of 15 amino acids. The germline V gene has CDR1 SGHDT and CDR2 YYEEEE.

V gene TRBV4-1 combines with J gene TRBJ2-1; D is possibly TRBD2 (6 bases). Germline lookup yields CDR1 MGHRA and CDR2 YSYEKL. The CDR3 covers 12 residues. Deletions cut 3 bases from V and 6 bases from J, with 6 bases between. The CDR3 DNA follows: TGCGCCAGCAGCCAGACTAGCAATGAGCAGTTCTTC. Translated, it gives CASSQTSNEQFF.